This T cell receptor (beta chain) was found in a study of post-analysis software for immune sequencing data. Study as a whole: There were relapsing-remitting, secondary progressive and progressive-relapsing multiple sclerosis among the disease courses included.

In its sample, this clonotype was seen a few times. What it recognizes is unknown. Unique molecular identifiers had been added to the TCR beta cDNA libraries. T cells numbering about 0.9 to 10 million yielded cDNA molecules that totaled about 500,000. TCRdb redid the calling of the PCR reads with MiXCR, one entry per CDR3 protein. Of some 890,000 distinct CDR3 sequences detected, approximately 50% appear once; the ten largest clones hold approximately 4.2%. Study findings and constraints: Multiple sclerosis patients had significantly lower normalized Chao1 diversity than controls. By F measure, samples from a shared preparation batch strongly co-clustered. In patients, five or six TRBV segments were more frequent than in controls, with TRBV5-6, TRBV5-1 and TRBV20-1 among them.

The ends lost 6 bases at V and 6 bases at J; junction bases unmatched: 9. The germline V gene has CDR1 SQVTM and CDR2 ANQGSEA. The CDR3 extends over 14 amino acids. Sequencing was done on a sample of blood. This TCR was sampled from a girl aged 5 to 17 with multiple sclerosis. This chain joins TRBV29-1 and TRBJ2-1; 9 bases match TRBD1. CDR3 protein: CSVLRTGELNEQFF. DNA of the CDR3: TGCAGCGTCCTCAGGACAGGGGAGCTCAATGAGCAGTTCTTC.